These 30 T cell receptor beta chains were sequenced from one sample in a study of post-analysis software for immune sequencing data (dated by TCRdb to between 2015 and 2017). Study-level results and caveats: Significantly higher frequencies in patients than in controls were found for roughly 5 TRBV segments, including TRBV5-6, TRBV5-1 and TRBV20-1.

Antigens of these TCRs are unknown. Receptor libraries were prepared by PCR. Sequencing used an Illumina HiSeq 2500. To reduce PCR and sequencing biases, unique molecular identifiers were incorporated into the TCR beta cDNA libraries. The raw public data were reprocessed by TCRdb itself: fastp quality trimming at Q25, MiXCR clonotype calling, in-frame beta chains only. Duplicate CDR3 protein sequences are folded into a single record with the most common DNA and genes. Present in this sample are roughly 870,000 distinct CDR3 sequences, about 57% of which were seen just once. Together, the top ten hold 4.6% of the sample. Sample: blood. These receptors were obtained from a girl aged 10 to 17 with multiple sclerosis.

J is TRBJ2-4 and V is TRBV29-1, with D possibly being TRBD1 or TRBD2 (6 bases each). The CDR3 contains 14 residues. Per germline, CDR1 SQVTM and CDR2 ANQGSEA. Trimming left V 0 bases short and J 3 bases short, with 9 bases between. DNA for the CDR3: TGCAGCGTTGAAGACAGGGGAGGCAAAAACATTCAGTACTTC. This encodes CSVEDRGGKNIQYF.

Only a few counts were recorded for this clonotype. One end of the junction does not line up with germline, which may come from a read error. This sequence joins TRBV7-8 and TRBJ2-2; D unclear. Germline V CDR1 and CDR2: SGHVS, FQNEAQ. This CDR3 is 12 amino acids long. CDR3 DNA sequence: TGTGCCAGCAGCTTAGGGCTGAGTGAGCAGTTTTTT. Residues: CASSLGLSEQFF.

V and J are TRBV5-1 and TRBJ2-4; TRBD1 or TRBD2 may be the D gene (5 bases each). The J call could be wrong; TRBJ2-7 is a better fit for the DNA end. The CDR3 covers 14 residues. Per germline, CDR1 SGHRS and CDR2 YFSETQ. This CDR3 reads CASSLVAGSHEQYF. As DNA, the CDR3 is TGCGCCAGCAGCTTGGTAGCAGGGAGTCACGAGCAGTACTTC.

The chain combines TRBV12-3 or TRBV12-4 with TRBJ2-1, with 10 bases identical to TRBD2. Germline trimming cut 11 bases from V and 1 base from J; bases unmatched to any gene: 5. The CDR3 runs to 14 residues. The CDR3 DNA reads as TGTGCCGTCCAGCGGGAGGGTTCCTACAATGAGCAGTTCTTC. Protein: CAVQREGSYNEQFF.

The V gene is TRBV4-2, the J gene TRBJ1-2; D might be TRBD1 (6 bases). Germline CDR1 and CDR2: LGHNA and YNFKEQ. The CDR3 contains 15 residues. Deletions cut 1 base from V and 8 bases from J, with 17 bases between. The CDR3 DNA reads TGTGCCAGCAGCCAAGGGCGGATTAAGGGGGACGGCTACACCTTC. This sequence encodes CASSQGRIKGDGYTF.

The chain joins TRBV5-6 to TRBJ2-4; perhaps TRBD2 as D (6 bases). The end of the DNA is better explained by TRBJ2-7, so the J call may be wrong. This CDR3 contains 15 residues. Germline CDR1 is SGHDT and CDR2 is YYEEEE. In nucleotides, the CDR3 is TGTGCCAGCAGCTTACGGACTATGGGGCTCTACGAGCAGTACTTC. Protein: CASSLRTMGLYEQYF.

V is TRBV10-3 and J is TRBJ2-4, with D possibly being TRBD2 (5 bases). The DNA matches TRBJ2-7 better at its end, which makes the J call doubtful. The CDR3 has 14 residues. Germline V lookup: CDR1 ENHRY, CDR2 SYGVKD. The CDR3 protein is CAISTRDLPYEQYF. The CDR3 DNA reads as TGTGCCATCAGTACCCGGGATCTCCCCTACGAGCAGTACTTC.

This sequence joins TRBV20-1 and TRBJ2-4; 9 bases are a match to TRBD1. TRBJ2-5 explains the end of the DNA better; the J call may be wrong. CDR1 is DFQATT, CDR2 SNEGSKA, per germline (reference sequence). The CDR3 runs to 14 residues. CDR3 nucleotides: TGCAGTGCTAGAGACGGGACAGGGAAAGAGACCCAGTACTTC. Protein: CSARDGTGKETQYF.

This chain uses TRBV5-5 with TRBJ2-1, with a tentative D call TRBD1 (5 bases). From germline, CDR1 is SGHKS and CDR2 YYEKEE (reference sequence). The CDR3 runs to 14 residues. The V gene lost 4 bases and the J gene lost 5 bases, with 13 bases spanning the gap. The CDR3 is CASSLAGHNNEQFF. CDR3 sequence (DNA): TGTGCCAGCAGCCTGGCAGGGCATAACAATGAGCAGTTCTTC.

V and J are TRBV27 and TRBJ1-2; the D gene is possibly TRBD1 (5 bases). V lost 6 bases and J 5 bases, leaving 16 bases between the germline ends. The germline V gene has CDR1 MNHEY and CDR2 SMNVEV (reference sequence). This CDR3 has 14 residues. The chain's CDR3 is CASRPGAGAYGYTF. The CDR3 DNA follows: TGTGCCAGCAGACCGGGAGCCGGGGCATATGGCTACACCTTC.

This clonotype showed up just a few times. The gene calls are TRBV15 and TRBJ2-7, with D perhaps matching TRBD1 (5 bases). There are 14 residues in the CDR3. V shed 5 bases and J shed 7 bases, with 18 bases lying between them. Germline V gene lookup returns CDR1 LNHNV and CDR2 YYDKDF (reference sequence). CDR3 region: CATSYSRAFGEQYF. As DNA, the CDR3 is TGTGCCACCAGCTATTCCAGGGCGTTTGGGGAGCAGTACTTC. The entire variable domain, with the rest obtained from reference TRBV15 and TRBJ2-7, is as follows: DAMVIQNPRYQVTQFGKPVTLSCSQTLNHNVMYWYQQKSSQAPKLLFHYYDKDFNNEADTPDNFQSRRPNTSFCFLDIRSPGLGDTAMYLCATSYSRAFGEQYFGPGTRLTVT.

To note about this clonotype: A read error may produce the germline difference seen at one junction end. The CDR3, as DNA: TGTGCCAGCAGCTTACACCCGGACAGCTCCTACGAGCGGTACTTC. Encoded protein: CASSLHPDSSYERYF. This chain connects TRBV7-3 to TRBJ2-7, with a tentative D call TRBD1 (6 bases). CDR1 SGHTA and CDR2 FQGTGA come from the germline V gene. The CDR3 runs to 15 residues.

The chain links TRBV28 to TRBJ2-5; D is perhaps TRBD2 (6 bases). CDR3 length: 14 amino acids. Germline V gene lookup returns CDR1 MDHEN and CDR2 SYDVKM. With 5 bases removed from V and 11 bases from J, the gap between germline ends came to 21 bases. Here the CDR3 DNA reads TGTGCCAGCAGTCCCGGGAGCCCTGTGACTCGGCAGTACTTC. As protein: CASSPGSPVTRQYF.

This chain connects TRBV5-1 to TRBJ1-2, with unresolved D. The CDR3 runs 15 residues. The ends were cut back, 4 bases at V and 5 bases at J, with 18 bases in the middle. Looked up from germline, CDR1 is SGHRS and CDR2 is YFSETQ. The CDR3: CASSPRPADYYGYTF. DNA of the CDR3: TGCGCCAGCAGCCCTAGGCCAGCAGACTATTATGGCTACACCTTC.

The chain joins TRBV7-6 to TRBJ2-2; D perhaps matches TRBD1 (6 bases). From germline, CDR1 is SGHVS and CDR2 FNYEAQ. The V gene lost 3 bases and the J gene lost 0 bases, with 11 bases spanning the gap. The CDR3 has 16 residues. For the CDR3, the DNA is TGTGCCAGCAGCTTGAGTTGGGGGCCGAACACCGGGGAGCTGTTTTTT. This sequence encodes CASSLSWGPNTGELFF.

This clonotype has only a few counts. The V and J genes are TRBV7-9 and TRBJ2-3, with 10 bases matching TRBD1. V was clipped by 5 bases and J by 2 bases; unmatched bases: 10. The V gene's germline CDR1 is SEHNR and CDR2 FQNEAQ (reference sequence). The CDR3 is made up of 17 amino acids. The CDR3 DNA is TGTGCCAGCAGCGAAGGGACAGGGGTTCCCTACACAGATACGCAGTATTTT. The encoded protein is CASSEGTGVPYTDTQYF. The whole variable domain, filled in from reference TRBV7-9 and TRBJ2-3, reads DTGVSQNPRHKITKRGQNVTFRCDPISEHNRLYWYRQTLGQGPEFLTYFQNEAQLEKSRLLSDRFSAERPKGSFSTLEIQRTEQGDSAMYLCASSEGTGVPYTDTQYFGPGTRLTVL.

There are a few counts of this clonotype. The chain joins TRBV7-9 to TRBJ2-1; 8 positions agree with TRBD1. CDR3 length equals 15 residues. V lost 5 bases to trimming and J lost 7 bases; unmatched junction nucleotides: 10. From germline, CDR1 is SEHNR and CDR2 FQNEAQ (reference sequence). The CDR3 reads CASSRDDRGWNEQFF. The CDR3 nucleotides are TGTGCCAGCAGCAGAGATGACAGGGGTTGGAATGAGCAGTTCTTC.

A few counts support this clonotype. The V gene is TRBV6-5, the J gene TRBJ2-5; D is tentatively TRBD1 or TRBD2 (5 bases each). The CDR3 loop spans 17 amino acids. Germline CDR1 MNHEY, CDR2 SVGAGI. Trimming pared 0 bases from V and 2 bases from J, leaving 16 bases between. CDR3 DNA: TGTGCCAGCAGTTACTCCGAGGGGTTAGCAGCACAAGAGACCCAGTACTTC. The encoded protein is CASSYSEGLAAQETQYF.

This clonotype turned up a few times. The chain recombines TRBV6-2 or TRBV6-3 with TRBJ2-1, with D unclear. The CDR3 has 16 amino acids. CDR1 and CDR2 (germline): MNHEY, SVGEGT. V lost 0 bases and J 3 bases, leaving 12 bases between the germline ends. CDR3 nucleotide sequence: TGTGCCAGCAGTTACTCGGGTGCCCTCTACTACAATGAGCAGTTCTTC. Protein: CASSYSGALYYNEQFF.

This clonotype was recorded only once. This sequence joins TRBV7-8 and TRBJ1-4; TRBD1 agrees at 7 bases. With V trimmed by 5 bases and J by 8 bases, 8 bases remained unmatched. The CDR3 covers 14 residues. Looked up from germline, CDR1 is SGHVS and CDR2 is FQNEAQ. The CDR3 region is CASSNRQGREKLFF. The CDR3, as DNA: TGTGCCAGCAGCAACAGACAGGGACGGGAAAAACTGTTTTTT.

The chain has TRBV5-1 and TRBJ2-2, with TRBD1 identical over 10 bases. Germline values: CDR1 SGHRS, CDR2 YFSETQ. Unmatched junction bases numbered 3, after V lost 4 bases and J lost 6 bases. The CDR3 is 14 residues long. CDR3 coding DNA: TGCGCCAGCAGCCCCGGGACAGGGGCCGGGGAGCTGTTTTTT. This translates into CASSPGTGAGELFF.

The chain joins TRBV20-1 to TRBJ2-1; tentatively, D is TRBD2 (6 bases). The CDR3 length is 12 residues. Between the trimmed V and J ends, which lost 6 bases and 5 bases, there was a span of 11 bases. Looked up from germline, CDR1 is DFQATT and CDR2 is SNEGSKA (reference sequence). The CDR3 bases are TGCAGTGCCAGACTAGTTAACAATGAGCAGTTCTTC. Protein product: CSARLVNNEQFF.

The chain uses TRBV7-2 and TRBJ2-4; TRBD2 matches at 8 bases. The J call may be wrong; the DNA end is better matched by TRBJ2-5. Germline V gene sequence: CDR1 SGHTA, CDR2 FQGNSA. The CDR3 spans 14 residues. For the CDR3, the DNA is TGTGCCAGCAGCTCCGGGGGGGCCTGGGAGACCCAGTACTTC. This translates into CASSSGGAWETQYF.

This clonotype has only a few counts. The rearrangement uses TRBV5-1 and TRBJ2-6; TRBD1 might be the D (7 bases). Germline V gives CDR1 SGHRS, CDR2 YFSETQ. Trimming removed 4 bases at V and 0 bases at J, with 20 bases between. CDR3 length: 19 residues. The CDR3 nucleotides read TGCGCCAGCAGCCCCGGGACTCAGGGGGGATACTCTGGGGCCAACGTCCTGACTTTC. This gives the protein CASSPGTQGGYSGANVLTF.

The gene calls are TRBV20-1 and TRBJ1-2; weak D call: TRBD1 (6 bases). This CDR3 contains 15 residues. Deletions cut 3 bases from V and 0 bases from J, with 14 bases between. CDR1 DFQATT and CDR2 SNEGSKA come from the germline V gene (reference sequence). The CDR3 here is CSARVPDRANYGYTF. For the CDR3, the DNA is TGCAGTGCTAGGGTGCCGGACAGAGCTAACTATGGCTACACCTTC.

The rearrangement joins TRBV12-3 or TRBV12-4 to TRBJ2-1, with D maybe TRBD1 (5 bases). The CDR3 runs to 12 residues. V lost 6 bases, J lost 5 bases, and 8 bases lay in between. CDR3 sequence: CASRTGNNEQFF. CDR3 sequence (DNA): TGTGCCAGCAGAACAGGAAACAATGAGCAGTTCTTC.

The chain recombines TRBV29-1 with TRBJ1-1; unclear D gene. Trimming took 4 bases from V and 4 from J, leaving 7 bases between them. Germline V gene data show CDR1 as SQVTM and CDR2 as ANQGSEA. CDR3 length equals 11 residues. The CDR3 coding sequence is TGCAGCGTTGGGGCGGGCACTGAAGCTTTCTTT. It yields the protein CSVGAGTEAFF.

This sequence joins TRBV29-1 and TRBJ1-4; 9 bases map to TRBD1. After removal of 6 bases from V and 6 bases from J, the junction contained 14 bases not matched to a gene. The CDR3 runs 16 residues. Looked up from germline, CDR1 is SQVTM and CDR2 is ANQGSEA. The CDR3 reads CSVGPDRTGEHEKLFF. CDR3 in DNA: TGCAGCGTCGGCCCCGACAGGACAGGGGAGCATGAAAAACTGTTTTTT.

The CDR3 here is CSARTSGRGYGEQYF. In nucleotides, the CDR3 is TGCAGTGCCCGGACTAGCGGGAGAGGCTACGGCGAGCAGTACTTC. The chain joins TRBV20-1 to TRBJ2-7; 13 bases line up with TRBD2. The CDR3 runs 15 residues. Losses at the gene ends were 6 bases for V and 6 bases for J; bases not matched to a gene: 11. CDR1 and CDR2 (germline): DFQATT, SNEGSKA (reference sequence).

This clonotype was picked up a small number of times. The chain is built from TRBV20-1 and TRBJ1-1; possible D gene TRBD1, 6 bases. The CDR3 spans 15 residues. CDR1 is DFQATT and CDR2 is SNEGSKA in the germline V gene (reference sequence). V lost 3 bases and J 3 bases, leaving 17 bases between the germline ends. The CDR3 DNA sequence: TGCAGTGCTAGGGACAGTAAGGAGAGGTACACTGAAGCTTTCTTT. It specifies CSARDSKERYTEAFF.